This entry features one TCR beta chain sequence. Antigen unknown. This sample was included in a study of somatic mutations in cytotoxic T cells in rheumatoid arthritis. General study findings and limits: Measured CD8+ T-cell clonality, a value compared between rheumatoid arthritis patients and age-matched healthy controls, did not differ significantly. Over 20% of CD8+ cells belonged to the largest CD8+ clone in about an eighth of the 65 patients.

The CDR3 has 13 residues. With 2 bases removed from V and 4 bases from J, the gap between germline ends came to 9 bases. The germline CDR1 and CDR2 sequences are MNHEY and SMNVEV (reference sequence). Sequencing was performed with immunoSEQ multiplex PCR; in TCRdb, only in-frame clones are kept and a portion is missing. In the table there are under 30,000 clones, nearly 75% of which are singletons. Sequencing input: CD8+ T cells sorted from blood. The TCR was taken from a woman aged 18-29 years in good health. The chain uses TRBV27 and TRBJ2-7; D remains unclear. CDR3 in amino acids: CASSLGVPYEQYF. CDR3 nucleotide sequence: TGTGCCAGCAGTTTAGGGGTCCCTTACGAGCAGTACTTC.